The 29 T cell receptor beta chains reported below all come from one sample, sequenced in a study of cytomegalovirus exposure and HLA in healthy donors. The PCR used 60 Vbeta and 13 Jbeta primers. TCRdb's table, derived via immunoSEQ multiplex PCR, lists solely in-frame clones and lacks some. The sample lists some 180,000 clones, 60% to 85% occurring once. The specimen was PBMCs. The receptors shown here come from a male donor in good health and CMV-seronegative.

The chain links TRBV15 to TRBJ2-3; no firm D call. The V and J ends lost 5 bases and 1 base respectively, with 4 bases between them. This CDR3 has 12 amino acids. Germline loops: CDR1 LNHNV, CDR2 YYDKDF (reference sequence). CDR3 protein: CATSPRTDTQYF. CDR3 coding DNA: TGTGCCACCAGCCCTCGCACAGATACGCAGTATTTT.

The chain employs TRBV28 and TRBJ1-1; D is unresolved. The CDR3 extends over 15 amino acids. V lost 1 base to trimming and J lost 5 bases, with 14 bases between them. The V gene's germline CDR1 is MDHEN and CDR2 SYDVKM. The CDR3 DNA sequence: TGTGCCAGCAGTTTATCCTACCGGGGAAGTACTGAAGCTTTCTTT. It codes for CASSLSYRGSTEAFF.

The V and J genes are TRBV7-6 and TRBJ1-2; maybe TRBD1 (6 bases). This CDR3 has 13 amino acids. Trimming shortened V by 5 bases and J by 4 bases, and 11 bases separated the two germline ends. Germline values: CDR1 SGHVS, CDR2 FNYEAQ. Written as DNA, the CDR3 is TGTGCCAGCAGCACGGACAGCCGCTATGGCTACACCTTC. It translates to CASSTDSRYGYTF.

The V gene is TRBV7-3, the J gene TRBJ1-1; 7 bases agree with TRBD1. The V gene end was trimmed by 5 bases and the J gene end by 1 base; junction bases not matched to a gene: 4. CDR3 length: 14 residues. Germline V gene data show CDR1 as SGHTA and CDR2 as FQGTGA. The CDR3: CASSRGQSNTEAFF. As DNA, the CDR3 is TGTGCCAGCAGCCGGGGACAGTCGAACACTGAAGCTTTCTTT.

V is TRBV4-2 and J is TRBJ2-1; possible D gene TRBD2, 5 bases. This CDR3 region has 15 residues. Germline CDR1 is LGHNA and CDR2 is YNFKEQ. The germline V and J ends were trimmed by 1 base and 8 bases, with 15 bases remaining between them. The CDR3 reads CASSQAEPSWDEQFF. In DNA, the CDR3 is TGTGCCAGCAGCCAAGCGGAGCCTAGCTGGGATGAGCAGTTCTTC.

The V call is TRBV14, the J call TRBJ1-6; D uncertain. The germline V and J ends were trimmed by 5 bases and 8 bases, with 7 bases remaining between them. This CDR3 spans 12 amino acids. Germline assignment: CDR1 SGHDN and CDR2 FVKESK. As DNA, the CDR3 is TGTGCCAGCAGCAAGAGGTATTCACCCCTCCACTTT. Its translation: CASSKRYSPLHF.

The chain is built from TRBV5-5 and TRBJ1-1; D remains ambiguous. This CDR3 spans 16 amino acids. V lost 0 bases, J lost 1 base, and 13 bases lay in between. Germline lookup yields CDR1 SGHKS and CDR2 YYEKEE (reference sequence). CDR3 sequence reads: CASSLEAVLGNTEAFF. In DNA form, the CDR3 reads TGTGCCAGCAGCTTGGAAGCGGTTCTAGGGAACACTGAAGCTTTCTTT.

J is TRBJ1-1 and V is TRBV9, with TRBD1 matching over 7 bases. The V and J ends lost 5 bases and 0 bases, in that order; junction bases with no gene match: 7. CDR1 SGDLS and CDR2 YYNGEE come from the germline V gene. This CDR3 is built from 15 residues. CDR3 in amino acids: CASSAQTGMNTEAFF. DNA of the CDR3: TGTGCCAGCAGTGCCCAGACAGGGATGAACACTGAAGCTTTCTTT.

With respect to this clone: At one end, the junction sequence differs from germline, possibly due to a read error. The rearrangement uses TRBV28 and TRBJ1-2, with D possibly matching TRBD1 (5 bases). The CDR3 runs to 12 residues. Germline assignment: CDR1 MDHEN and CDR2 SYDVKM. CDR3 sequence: CASLDSARSGAF. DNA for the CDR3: TGTGCCAGCCTAGACAGTGCTCGTTCTGGCGCCTTC.

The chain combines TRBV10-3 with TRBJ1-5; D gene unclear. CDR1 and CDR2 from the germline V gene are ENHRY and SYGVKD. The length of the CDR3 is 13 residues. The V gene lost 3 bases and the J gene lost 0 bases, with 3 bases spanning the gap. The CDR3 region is CAISDGSNQPQHF. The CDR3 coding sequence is TGTGCCATCAGTGACGGTAGCAATCAGCCCCAGCATTTT.

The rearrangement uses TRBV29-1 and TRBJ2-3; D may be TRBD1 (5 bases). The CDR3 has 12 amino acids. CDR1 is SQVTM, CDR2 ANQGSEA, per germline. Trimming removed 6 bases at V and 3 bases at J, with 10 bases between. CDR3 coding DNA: TGCAGCGTACGCCGACAGACAGATACGCAGTATTTT. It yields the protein CSVRRQTDTQYF.

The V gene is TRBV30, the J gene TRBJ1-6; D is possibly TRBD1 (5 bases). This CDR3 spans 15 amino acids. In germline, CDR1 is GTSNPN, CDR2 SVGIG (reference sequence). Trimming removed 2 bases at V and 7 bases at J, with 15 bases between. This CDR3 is CAWSRRDSRNSPLHF. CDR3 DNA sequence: TGTGCCTGGAGTAGAAGGGACTCGAGGAATTCACCCCTCCACTTT.

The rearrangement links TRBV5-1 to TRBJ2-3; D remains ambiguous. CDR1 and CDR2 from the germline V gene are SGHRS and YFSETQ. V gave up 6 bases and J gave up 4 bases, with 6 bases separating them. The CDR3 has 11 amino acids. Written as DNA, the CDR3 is TGCGCCAGCATCGAGGCAGATACGCAGTATTTT. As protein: CASIEADTQYF.

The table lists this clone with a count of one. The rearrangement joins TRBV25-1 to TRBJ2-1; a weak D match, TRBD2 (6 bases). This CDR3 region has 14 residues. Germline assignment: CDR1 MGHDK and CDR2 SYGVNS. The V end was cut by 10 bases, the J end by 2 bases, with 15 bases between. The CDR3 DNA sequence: TGTGCCACTCTGGACGGGGGACCCTACAATGAGCAGTTCTTC. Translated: CATLDGGPYNEQFF.

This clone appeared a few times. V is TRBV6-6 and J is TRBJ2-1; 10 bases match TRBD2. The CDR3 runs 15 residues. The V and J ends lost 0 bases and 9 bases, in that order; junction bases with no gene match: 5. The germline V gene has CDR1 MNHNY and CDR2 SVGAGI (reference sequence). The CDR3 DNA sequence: TGTGCCAGCAGTTACTCACTAGCGGGGACCCTTGAGCAGTTCTTC. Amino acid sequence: CASSYSLAGTLEQFF.

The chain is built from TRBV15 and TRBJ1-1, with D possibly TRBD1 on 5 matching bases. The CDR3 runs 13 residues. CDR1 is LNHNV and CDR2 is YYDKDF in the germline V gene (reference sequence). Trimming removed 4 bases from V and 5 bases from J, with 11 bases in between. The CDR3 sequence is CATSIIRGTEAFF. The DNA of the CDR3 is TGTGCCACCAGCATTATACGGGGGACTGAAGCTTTCTTT.

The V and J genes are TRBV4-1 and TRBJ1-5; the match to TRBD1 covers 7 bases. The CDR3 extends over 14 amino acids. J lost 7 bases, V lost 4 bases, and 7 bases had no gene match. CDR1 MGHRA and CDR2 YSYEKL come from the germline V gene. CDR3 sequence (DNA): TGCGCCAGCAGCCTAAGACAGGGTGGACAGCCCCAGCATTTT. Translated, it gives CASSLRQGGQPQHF.

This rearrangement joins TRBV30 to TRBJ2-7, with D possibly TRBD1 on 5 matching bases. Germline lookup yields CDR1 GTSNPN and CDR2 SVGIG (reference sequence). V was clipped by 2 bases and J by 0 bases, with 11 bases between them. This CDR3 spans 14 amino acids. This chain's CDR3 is CAWSSTVFSYEQYF. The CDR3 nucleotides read TGTGCCTGGAGTTCGACAGTTTTCTCCTACGAGCAGTACTTC.

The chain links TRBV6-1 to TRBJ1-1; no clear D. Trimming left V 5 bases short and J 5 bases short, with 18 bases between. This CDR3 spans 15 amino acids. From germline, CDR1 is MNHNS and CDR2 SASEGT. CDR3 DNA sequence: TGTGCCAGCAGTCCACGACCGTTGGGGAGGACTGAAGCTTTCTTT. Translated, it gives CASSPRPLGRTEAFF.

CDR3 in amino acids: CAWIGGRGYNEQFF. Here the CDR3 DNA reads TGTGCCTGGATAGGCGGGAGAGGGTACAATGAGCAGTTCTTC. The gene calls are TRBV30 and TRBJ2-1; TRBD2 matches 7 bases. In germline, CDR1 is GTSNPN, CDR2 SVGIG (reference sequence). The V gene end was trimmed by 4 bases and the J gene end by 4 bases; junction bases not matched to a gene: 7. The CDR3 totals 14 residues.

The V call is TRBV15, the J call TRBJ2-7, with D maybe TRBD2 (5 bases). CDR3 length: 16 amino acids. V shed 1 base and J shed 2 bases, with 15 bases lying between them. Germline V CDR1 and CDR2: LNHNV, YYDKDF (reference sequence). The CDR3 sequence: CATSRGPSGLTYEQYF. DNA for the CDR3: TGTGCCACCAGCAGAGGACCGAGCGGACTTACCTACGAGCAGTACTTC.

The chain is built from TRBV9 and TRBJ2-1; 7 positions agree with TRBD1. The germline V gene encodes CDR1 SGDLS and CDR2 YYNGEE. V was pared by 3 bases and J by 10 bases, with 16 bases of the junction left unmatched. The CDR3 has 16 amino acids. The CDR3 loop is CASSAGTASGWSEQFF. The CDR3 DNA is TGTGCCAGCAGCGCCGGGACAGCCTCTGGATGGTCCGAGCAGTTCTTC.

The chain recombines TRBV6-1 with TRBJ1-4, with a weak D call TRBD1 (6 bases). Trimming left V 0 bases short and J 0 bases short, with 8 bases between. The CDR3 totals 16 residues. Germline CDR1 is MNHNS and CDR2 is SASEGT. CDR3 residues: CASSEAHRATNEKLFF. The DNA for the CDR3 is TGTGCCAGCAGTGAAGCGCACAGGGCAACTAATGAAAAACTGTTTTTT.

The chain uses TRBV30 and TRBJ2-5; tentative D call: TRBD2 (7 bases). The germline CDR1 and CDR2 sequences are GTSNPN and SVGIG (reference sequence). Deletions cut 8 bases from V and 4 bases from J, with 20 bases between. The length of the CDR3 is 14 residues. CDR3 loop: CARGGYPSGETQYF. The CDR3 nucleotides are TGTGCCAGGGGGGGGTACCCGTCGGGAGAGACCCAGTACTTC.

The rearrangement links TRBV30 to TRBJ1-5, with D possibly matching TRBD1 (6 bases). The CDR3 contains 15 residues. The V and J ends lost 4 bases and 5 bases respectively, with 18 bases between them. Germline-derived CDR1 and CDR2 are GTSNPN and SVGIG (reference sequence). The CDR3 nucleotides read TGTGCCTGGACCCCCACAGGGACACTTTATCAGCCCCAGCATTTT. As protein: CAWTPTGTLYQPQHF.

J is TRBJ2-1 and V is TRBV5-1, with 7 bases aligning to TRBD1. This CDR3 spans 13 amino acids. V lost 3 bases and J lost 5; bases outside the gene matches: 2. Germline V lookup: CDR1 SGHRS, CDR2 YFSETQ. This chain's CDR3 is CASSSGTDNEQFF. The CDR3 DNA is TGCGCCAGCAGCTCCGGGACAGACAATGAGCAGTTCTTC. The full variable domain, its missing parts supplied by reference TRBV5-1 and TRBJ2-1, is KAGVTQTPRYLIKTRGQQVTLSCSPISGHRSVSWYQQTPGQGLQFLFEYFSETQRNKGNFPGRFSGRQFSNSRSEMNVSTLELGDSALYLCASSSGTDNEQFFGPGTRLTVL.

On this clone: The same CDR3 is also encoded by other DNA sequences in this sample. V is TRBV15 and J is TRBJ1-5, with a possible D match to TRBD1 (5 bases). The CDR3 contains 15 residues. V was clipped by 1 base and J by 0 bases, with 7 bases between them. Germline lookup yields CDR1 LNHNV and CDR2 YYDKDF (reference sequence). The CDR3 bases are TGTGCCACCAGCAGAGGGGGGGTTAGCAATCAGCCCCAGCATTTT. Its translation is CATSRGGVSNQPQHF.

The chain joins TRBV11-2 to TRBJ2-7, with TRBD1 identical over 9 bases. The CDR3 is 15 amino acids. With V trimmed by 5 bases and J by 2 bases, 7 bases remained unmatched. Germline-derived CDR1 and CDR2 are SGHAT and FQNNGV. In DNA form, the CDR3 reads TGTGCCAGCAGCCTTGGGACAGGGAGGGCCTACGAGCAGTACTTC. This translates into CASSLGTGRAYEQYF.

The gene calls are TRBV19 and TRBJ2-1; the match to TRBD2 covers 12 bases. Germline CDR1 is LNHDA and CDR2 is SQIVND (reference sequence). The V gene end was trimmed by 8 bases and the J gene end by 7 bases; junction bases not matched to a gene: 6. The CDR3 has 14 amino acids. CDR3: CASSSGGVWNEQFF. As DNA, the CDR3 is TGTGCCAGTTCTAGCGGGGGGGTGTGGAATGAGCAGTTCTTC.